This is a list of T cell receptor beta chains from one sample in a study of Tregs in tolerant kidney transplant recipients. The table came from immunoSEQ multiplex PCR; TCRdb's copy has only in-frame clones and leaves some out. The sample lists around 70,000 clones, roughly 92% occurring once. Sequences were derived from CD8+ T cells from blood, sampled before the transplant. These receptors all stem from a human donor who received a combined kidney and bone marrow transplant. Both conserved end residues are part of each CDR3. Fields, in order: J gene, D gene, clone size, CDR3 length, V gene, CDR3 protein, CDR3 DNA. D genes are given only for firm matches. The size of a clone is reported for some rows only, either as once, few or many, or as a class for expanded clones.

TRBJ1-4 TRBD1 - 16 TRBV15 CATSTNRDRLGEKLFF TGTGCCACCAGCACTAACCGGGACAGACTCGGCGAAAAACTGTTTTTT
TRBJ2-5 - - 18 TRBV28 CASSLWESGTTYQETQYF TGTGCCAGCAGTTTATGGGAATCCGGGACAACGTACCAAGAGACCCAGTACTTC
TRBJ1-2 - - 12 TRBV2 CASSEALGLGAF TGTGCCAGCAGTGAAGCGCTGGGGCTAGGAGCCTTC
TRBJ2-2 - - 15 TRBV5-1 CASSLRDTRTGELFF TGCGCCAGCAGCCTCCGGGACACCCGCACCGGGGAGCTGTTTTTT
TRBJ2-7 TRBD2 once 14 TRBV6-1 CASSVGGGAYEQYF TGTGCCAGCAGTGTAGGCGGGGGGGCGTACGAGCAGTACTTC
TRBJ1-5 - - 14 TRBV30 CAWSSGRGNQPQHF TGTGCCTGGTCATCGGGGAGGGGGAATCAGCCCCAGCATTTT
TRBJ1-2 - - 10 TRBV6-6 CASKQGGYTF TGTGCCAGCAAGCAGGGTGGCTACACCTTC
TRBJ2-7 TRBD1 - 15 TRBV7-9 CASSLPQGAGYEQYF TGTGCCAGCAGCTTACCTCAGGGGGCCGGGTACGAGCAGTACTTC
TRBJ2-2 - once 13 TRBV6-6 CASSYRGTGELFF TGTGCCAGCAGTTACAGGGGAACCGGGGAGCTGTTTTTT
TRBJ1-5 - - 16 TRBV28 CASSQTPYGGSQPQHF TGTGCCAGCAGCCAAACCCCCTACGGGGGTAGTCAGCCCCAGCATTTT
TRBJ2-5 TRBD2 - 20 TRBV28 CASSLFSWGTSGGFQETQYF TGTGCCAGCAGTTTATTCAGTTGGGGGACTAGCGGGGGGTTCCAAGAGACCCAGTACTTC
TRBJ2-7 - - 13 TRBV7-9 CASSSTLVPEQYF TGTGCCAGCAGCTCAACACTAGTCCCCGAGCAGTACTTC
TRBJ1-4 - once 17 TRBV7-9 CASSHPGLSATNEKLFF TGTGCCAGCAGCCACCCGGGACTCTCTGCAACTAATGAAAAACTGTTTTTT
TRBJ2-4 TRBD1 - 13 TRBV13 CASLQGAQNIQYF TGTGCCAGCCTACAGGGGGCCCAAAACATTCAGTACTTC
TRBJ2-7 TRBD2 - 14 TRBV15 CATSRGGLAYEQYF TGTGCCACCAGCAGAGGGGGACTAGCCTACGAGCAGTACTTC
TRBJ2-7 - - 15 TRBV19 CASSFSSTAAYEQYF TGTGCCAGTAGTTTTTCCTCGACAGCTGCCTACGAGCAGTACTTC
TRBJ2-2 - - 16 TRBV6-5 CASSYSTGMVTGELFF TGTGCCAGCAGTTACTCCACAGGGATGGTCACCGGGGAGCTGTTTTTT
TRBJ2-7 - - 13 TRBV11-2 CASSLGTYYEQYF TGTGCCAGCAGCTTAGGGACTTACTACGAGCAGTACTTC
TRBJ2-7 - - 15 TRBV7-3 CASSLNAGAAYEQYF TGTGCCAGCAGCTTAAACGCGGGCGCCGCCTACGAGCAGTACTTC
TRBJ2-5 - - 13 TRBV13 CASSPPGQETQYF TGTGCCAGCAGCCCCCCCGGGCAAGAGACCCAGTACTTC
TRBJ2-1 TRBD2 - 16 TRBV25-1 CASSEMTSGLYNEQFF TGTGCCAGCAGTGAAATGACTAGCGGGCTCTACAATGAGCAGTTCTTC
TRBJ1-6 - once 16 TRBV9 CASSASDTPGHSPLHF TGTGCCAGCAGCGCATCGGACACTCCTGGACATTCACCCCTCCACTTT
TRBJ2-1 - - 13 TRBV13 CASSLDVRAEQFF TGTGCCAGCAGCTTAGACGTCAGGGCTGAGCAGTTCTTC
TRBJ1-3 - few 17 TRBV2 CASNQGYEGGTGNTIYF TGTGCCAGCAATCAGGGGTATGAGGGAGGGACTGGAAACACCATATATTTT